In this sample, the clone carrying this TCR beta chain turned up a few times. The antigen is not known. The authors made TCR cDNA by 5'RACE template switching, adding a universal primer site and UMIs. Using its own MiXCR run on the 5' RACE reads, TCRdb lists one record per CDR3 protein. The data contain 150,000 to 200,000 distinct CDR3 sequences, around 9% of them singletons. These data belong to a study of T cells after yellow fever vaccination. Study-level findings and limits: After the booster, roughly 96% of CD4 and 88% of CD8 primary-response clones were re-detected.

V lost 4 bases and J lost 3; bases outside the gene matches: 7. The CDR3 covers 14 residues. In germline, CDR1 is DFQATT, CDR2 SNEGSKA (reference sequence). This clonotype was obtained from a man younger than 35 who received the YFV17D yellow fever vaccine. The chain links TRBV20-1 to TRBJ2-7; 9 positions agree with TRBD1. The source was CD8+ T cells sorted from PBMCs, collected 45 days after the yellow fever booster vaccination. In DNA, the CDR3 is TGCAGTGCTATGACAGGGGGAAAGATCTACGAGCAGTACTTC. This encodes CSAMTGGKIYEQYF.